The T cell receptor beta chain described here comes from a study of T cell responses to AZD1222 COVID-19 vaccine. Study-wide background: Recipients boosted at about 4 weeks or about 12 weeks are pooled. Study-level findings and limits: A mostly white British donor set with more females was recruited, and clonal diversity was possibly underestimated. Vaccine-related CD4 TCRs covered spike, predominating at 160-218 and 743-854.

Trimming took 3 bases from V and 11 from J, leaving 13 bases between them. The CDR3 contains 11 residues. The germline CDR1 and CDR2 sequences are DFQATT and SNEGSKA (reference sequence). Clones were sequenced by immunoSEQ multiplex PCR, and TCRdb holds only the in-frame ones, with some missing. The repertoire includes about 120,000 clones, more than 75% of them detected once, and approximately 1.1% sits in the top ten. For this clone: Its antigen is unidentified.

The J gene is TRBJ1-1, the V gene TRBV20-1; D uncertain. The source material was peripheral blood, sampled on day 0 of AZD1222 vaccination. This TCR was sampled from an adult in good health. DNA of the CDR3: TGCAGTGCTAGCCGGGGTGGGCGGGCTTTCTTT. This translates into CSASRGGRAFF.